This T cell receptor beta chain was captured in a study of cytomegalovirus exposure and HLA in healthy donors. The CDR3 totals 16 residues. V lost 5 bases to trimming and J lost 8 bases; unmatched junction nucleotides: 8. The germline V gene has CDR1 MRHNA and CDR2 SNTAGT. Study observations and caveats: The listing of roughly 160 TCR beta chains classed them as cytomegalovirus-associated.

To note about this clone: Its antigen is currently unknown.

The table came from immunoSEQ multiplex PCR; TCRdb's copy has only in-frame clones and leaves some out. This table has 120,000 or so clones, around nine tenths appearing once. Source material: PBMCs. The sequence was collected from a woman between 18 and 29 years old in good health and CMV-seronegative. The chain recombines TRBV6-4 with TRBJ2-1; TRBD2 agrees at 14 bases. Here the CDR3 DNA reads TGTGCCAGCAGTAAGGGACTAGCGGGAGTAGGCGATGAGCAGTTCTTC. Protein: CASSKGLAGVGDEQFF.